The T cell receptor (beta chain) under discussion was sequenced for a study of molecular identifiers for immune sequencing clone quantification. CDR1 is LNHDA, CDR2 SQIVND, per germline (reference sequence). The V and J ends lost 5 bases and 2 bases respectively, with 15 bases between them. The CDR3 is 15 amino acids. Sorting selected naive CD8 T cells with a CD8+CD4-CCR7+CD45RA+ phenotype. Study-level results: Barcode-sharing identical TCR molecules could underestimate highly expanded clone sizes. Among effectors, clones above 20 RNA copies held over 97% of molecules; among naive cells, under 1%.

Library preparation followed earlier protocols using designated TCR primers. TCRdb analysed the PCR reads with MiXCR anew, one entry per CDR3 protein. The sample lists about 60,000 distinct CDR3 sequences, less than 20% occurring once. This clonotype occurred many times. As yet, its antigen is unknown. The sequence was obtained from a human donor in good health. Some libraries in this study had Jurkat cell RNA spiked in. Material: naive CD8+ T cells from blood, with Jurkat cell RNA spiked in. Subset denoted: FACS-sorted CD8+CD4-CCR7+CD45RA+ naive T cells. J is TRBJ2-5 and V is TRBV19; D perhaps matches TRBD2 (6 bases). DNA of the CDR3: TGTGCCAGTAGTCCATGGCGGGATTATCAAGAGACCCAGTACTTC. It codes for CASSPWRDYQETQYF.